This TCR beta chain was identified in a study of OX40 agonist ivuxolimab in advanced cancers. The method was immunoSEQ multiplex PCR; TCRdb's version includes in-frame clones alone and lacks a portion of them. The sample has roughly 70,000 clones, roughly 84% seen once. The table lists this clone with a few counts. The CDR3 length is 15 residues. Trimming cost V 0 bases and J 6 bases, with 9 bases left between them. Germline loops: CDR1 MRHNA, CDR2 SNTAGT. This TCR was sampled from an adult with an advanced solid tumor such as melanoma, head and neck, liver or kidney cancer. Material: CD4+ or CD8+ T cells sorted from blood, obtained in a trial of the OX40 agonist ivuxolimab. V is TRBV6-4 and J is TRBJ1-6; tentatively, D is TRBD1 (5 bases). The CDR3 sequence: CASSDSGGTNSPLHF. As DNA, the CDR3 is TGTGCCAGCAGTGACTCTGGGGGAACTAATTCACCCCTCCACTTT.